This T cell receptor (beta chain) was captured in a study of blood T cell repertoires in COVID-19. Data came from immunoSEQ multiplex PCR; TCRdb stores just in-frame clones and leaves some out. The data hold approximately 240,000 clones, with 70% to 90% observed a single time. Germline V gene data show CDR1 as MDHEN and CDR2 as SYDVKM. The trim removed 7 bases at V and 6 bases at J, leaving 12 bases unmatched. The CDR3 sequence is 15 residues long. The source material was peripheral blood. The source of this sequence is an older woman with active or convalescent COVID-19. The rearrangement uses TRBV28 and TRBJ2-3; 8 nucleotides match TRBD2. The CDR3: CASNLRGLGFDTQYF. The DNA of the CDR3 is TGTGCCAGCAATCTAAGGGGACTAGGTTTTGATACGCAGTATTTT. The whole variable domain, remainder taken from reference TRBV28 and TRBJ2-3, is DVKVTQSSRYLVKRTGEKVFLECVQDMDHENMFWYRQDPGLGLRLIYFSYDVKMKEKGDIPEGYSVSREKKERFSLILESASTNQTSMYLCASNLRGLGFDTQYFGPGTRLTVL.